Listed below are T cell receptor beta chains from one sample, sequenced in a study of blood T cell repertoires in COVID-19. Profiled with immunoSEQ multiplex PCR; TCRdb holds only in-frame clones, not every one. The table includes about 160,000 clones, approximately 90% detected once. Material: peripheral blood. The receptors stem from a man younger than 40 with COVID-19, enrolled during active disease. Both conserved end residues are part of each CDR3. The D gene is left open where the match is weak. Clone size is not always given. Where it is, it says once, few, many or a class for expanded clones.

J	size	V	D	CDR3	DNA
TRBJ1-6	.	TRBV7-3	.	CASSPGTFADSPLHF	TGTGCCAGCAGCCCGGGGACTTTCGCGGATTCACCCCTCCACTTT
TRBJ1-6	.	TRBV6-6	TRBD1	CASSPRDRERSSPLHF	TGTGCCAGCAGCCCCCGGGACAGGGAGCGGTCTTCACCCCTCCACTTT
TRBJ1-2	.	TRBV30	.	CAWSVGGLNYGYTF	TGTGCCTGGAGTGTGGGGGGACTTAACTATGGCTACACCTTC
TRBJ2-1	.	TRBV19	TRBD1	CASSAGTGPNEQFF	TGTGCCAGTAGTGCCGGGACAGGGCCCAATGAGCAGTTCTTC
TRBJ2-6	.	TRBV10-3	TRBD1	CAISGQGGLRGSGANVLTF	TGTGCCATCAGCGGACAGGGTGGGTTGCGAGGCTCTGGGGCCAACGTCCTGACTTTC
TRBJ2-5	.	TRBV27	.	CASSHSSSQETQYF	TGTGCCAGCAGTCACTCTTCCTCTCAAGAGACCCAGTACTTC
TRBJ2-7	.	TRBV6-2/TRBV6-3	.	CASSFGTPYEQYF	TGTGCCAGCAGCTTCGGGACACCCTACGAGCAGTACTTC
TRBJ1-6	.	TRBV7-9	TRBD1	CASSTGTANNSPLHF	TGTGCCAGCAGCACCGGGACAGCCAATAATTCACCCCTCCACTTT
TRBJ1-2	.	TRBV21-1	.	CASSNRTGTHYGYTF	TGTGCCAGCAGCAATCGGACAGGTACTCACTATGGCTACACCTTC
TRBJ1-3	once	TRBV7-9	TRBD1	CASSPGTGKGNTIYF	TGTGCCAGCAGCCCCGGGACAGGGAAGGGAAACACCATATATTTT
TRBJ2-7	.	TRBV4-3	.	CASSQGGPYEQYF	TGCGCCAGCAGCCAAGGGGGCCCCTACGAGCAGTACTTC
TRBJ2-7	.	TRBV2	TRBD2	CASSELAASYEQYF	TGTGCCAGCAGTGAGCTAGCGGCTTCCTACGAGCAGTACTTC
TRBJ2-3	.	TRBV11-3	TRBD1	CASSIEGQGGADTQYF	TGTGCCAGCAGCATAGAGGGACAGGGCGGGGCAGATACGCAGTATTTT
TRBJ2-7	few	TRBV7-3	TRBD1	CASSPQGAALEQYF	TGTGCCAGCTCGCCTCAGGGGGCAGCGCTCGAGCAGTACTTC
TRBJ1-5	.	TRBV2	.	CASSERPTVNQPQHF	TGTGCCAGCAGTGAACGCCCGACTGTAAATCAGCCCCAGCATTTT
TRBJ1-4	.	TRBV24-1	TRBD1	CATSANPGQGNEKLFF	TGTGCCACCAGTGCAAACCCGGGACAGGGCAATGAAAAACTGTTTTTT
TRBJ2-1	.	TRBV30	TRBD2	CAWSSGGLAAPKFF	TGTGCCTGGAGTTCTGGGGGACTAGCGGCACCAAAATTCTTC
TRBJ1-4	once	TRBV6-1	.	CASSEGSKLFF	TGTGCCAGCAGTGAAGGGAGTAAACTGTTTTTT
TRBJ1-3	.	TRBV12-3/TRBV12-4	.	CASSLHSGNTIYF	TGTGCCAGCAGTTTACACTCTGGAAACACCATATATTTT
TRBJ2-3	once	TRBV7-3	.	CASSPSGGRGDTQYF	TGTGCCAGCAGCCCTTCCGGGGGGCGCGGGGATACGCAGTATTTT
TRBJ2-3	.	TRBV30	.	CAWKGGGGAHTDTQYF	TGTGCCTGGAAGGGAGGAGGTGGTGCACACACAGATACGCAGTATTTT
TRBJ2-4	once	TRBV6-5	.	CATSSLQAKNIQYF	TGTGCCACCTCTAGCCTTCAAGCCAAAAACATTCAGTACTTC
TRBJ1-1	.	TRBV19	.	CASSIGRGDTEAFF	TGTGCCAGTAGTATCGGGAGGGGGGACACTGAAGCTTTCTTT
TRBJ2-2	.	TRBV6-2/TRBV6-3	TRBD2	CASSYSVGLAGGPTGELFF	TGTGCCAGCAGTTACTCGGTGGGACTAGCGGGAGGTCCTACCGGGGAGCTGTTTTTT
TRBJ1-1	.	TRBV19	.	CASSRWQLDRGTEAFF	TGTGCCAGTAGTCGTTGGCAATTAGACAGAGGCACTGAAGCTTTCTTT
TRBJ1-1	.	TRBV12-3/TRBV12-4	.	CASSFSGITEAFF	TGTGCCAGCAGTTTTTCAGGGATCACTGAAGCTTTCTTT
TRBJ1-2	.	TRBV4-3	.	CASSHKGGGGGYTF	TGCGCCAGCAGCCATAAAGGGGGGGGCGGTGGCTACACCTTC
TRBJ2-2	.	TRBV28	.	CASSLRQSRSTGELFF	TGTGCCAGCAGTTTACGACAGAGTCGATCCACCGGGGAGCTGTTTTTT
TRBJ2-1	.	TRBV6-4	TRBD2	CASSPGLAPPYNEQFF	TGTGCCAGCAGTCCCGGACTAGCCCCCCCCTACAATGAGCAGTTCTTC